This TCR beta chain comes out of a study of blood T cells in healthy people across ages. This clonotype was seen just once. A J-beta primer mix and a sample-barcoded 5' primer were used in a second PCR of roughly 6 to 12 cycles. TCRdb itself ran the 5' RACE reads through MiXCR, one entry per CDR3 protein. Found here are about 1.4 million distinct CDR3 sequences, roughly 59% of them singletons; the top ten hold about 6.7%. Trimming cost V 7 bases and J 4 bases, with 11 bases left between them. The CDR3 contains 13 residues. This sequence joins TRBV12-3 or TRBV12-4 and TRBJ2-1; D remains unclear. The sequenced material came from blood. The TCR comes from a man between 18 and 35 years old in good health. The CDR3 sequence: CASTRAAYNEQFF. For the CDR3, the DNA is TGTGCCAGCACCCGGGCTGCTTACAATGAGCAGTTCTTC.